One and the same sample provided the 17 T cell receptor beta chains below, sequenced in a study of early T cells in non-severe SARS-CoV-2 infection (dated by TCRdb to about 2021). Libraries came from 5' RACE. Sequencing used a NextSeq 500. TCRdb trimmed public reads at Q25 via fastp, called clones via MiXCR and kept in-frame beta chains. Each entry is one CDR3 protein sequence, shown with its most common DNA and genes. This sample comprises tens of thousands of distinct CDR3 sequences, around 7.8% of them detected only once. The top ten clones comprise more than 7.5% of the sample. The material sequenced was whole blood. These receptors were obtained from an adult who was a healthcare worker with PCR-confirmed SARS-CoV-2 infection or an uninfected control (not recorded which).

V gene TRBV4-3 combines with J gene TRBJ2-7; no firm D call. The CDR3 length is 14 residues. Trimming removed 0 bases at V and 6 bases at J, with 12 bases between. In germline, CDR1 is LGHNA, CDR2 YSLEER. The CDR3 DNA reads TGCGCCAGCAGCCAAGAACCCCGATCCGTCGAGCAGTACTTC. It yields the protein CASSQEPRSVEQYF.

The chain uses TRBV9 and TRBJ2-7; D gene unclear. The V end lost 0 bases, the J end lost 2 bases, and 9 bases lay between the germline ends. CDR1 SGDLS and CDR2 YYNGEE come from the germline V gene. The CDR3 contains 14 residues. In nucleotides, the CDR3 is TGTGCCAGCAGCGTAGACCCCGCAGCCTACGAGCAGTACTTC. This gives the protein CASSVDPAAYEQYF.

The sample holds one count of this clonotype. The chain recombines TRBV11-2 with TRBJ2-5, with D possibly being TRBD2 (6 bases). The CDR3 extends over 16 amino acids. Trimming cost V 4 bases and J 7 bases, with 22 bases left between them. Germline V gene lookup returns CDR1 SGHAT and CDR2 FQNNGV. CDR3 amino acids: CASSSRRGEGKGTQYF. CDR3 nucleotides: TGTGCCAGCAGCTCTCGGAGGGGTGAAGGGAAGGGGACCCAGTACTTC.

The rearrangement uses TRBV15 and TRBJ1-5, with TRBD1 as a possible D gene (5 bases). CDR1 LNHNV and CDR2 YYDKDF come from the germline V gene (reference sequence). V was shortened by 0 bases and J by 6 bases, with 6 bases between the two germline ends. The length of the CDR3 is 13 residues. The CDR3 protein is CATSRDQGQPQHF. CDR3 DNA sequence: TGTGCCACCAGCAGAGATCAGGGTCAGCCCCAGCATTTT.

The DNA for the CDR3 is TGTGCCAGCAGCCAAGTGAAGGGCCCCTACGAGCAGTACTTC. Encoded protein: CASSQVKGPYEQYF. The chain is built from TRBV14 and TRBJ2-7, with D uncertain. The germline V and J ends were trimmed by 1 base and 2 bases, with 9 bases remaining between them. This CDR3 contains 14 residues. Germline CDR1 SGHDN, CDR2 FVKESK. The full variable domain, in which reference TRBV14 and TRBJ2-7 provide the parts outside the CDR3, is EAGVTQFPSHSVIEKGQTVTLRCDPISGHDNLYWYRRVMGKEIKFLLHFVKESKQDESGMPNNRFLAERTGGTYSTLKVQPAELEDSGVYFCASSQVKGPYEQYFGPGTRLTVT.

This clonotype was picked up a small number of times. The CDR3, as DNA: TGTGCCAGCAGCTTATTGCGGGGGGGTTCCTACAATGAGCAGTTCTTC. It translates to CASSLLRGGSYNEQFF. V usage is TRBV7-6 and J usage is TRBJ2-1, with 9 positions matching TRBD2. Germline loops: CDR1 SGHVS, CDR2 FNYEAQ. This CDR3 spans 16 amino acids. J lost 1 base, V lost 2 bases, and 3 bases had no gene match. Filled out from reference TRBV7-6 and TRBJ2-1, the complete variable domain reads GAGVSQSPRYKVTKRGQDVALRCDPISGHVSLYWYRQALGQGPEFLTYFNYEAQQDKSGLPNDRFSAERPEGSISTLTIQRTEQRDSAMYRCASSLLRGGSYNEQFFGPGTRLTVL.

The chain has TRBV20-1 and TRBJ2-5; maybe TRBD2 (6 bases). V gave up 5 bases and J gave up 0 bases, with 7 bases separating them. There are 12 residues in the CDR3. Germline CDR1 and CDR2: DFQATT and SNEGSKA (reference sequence). The chain's CDR3 is CSAGGNQETQYF. CDR3 coding DNA: TGCAGTGCTGGGGGGAACCAAGAGACCCAGTACTTC.

The gene calls are TRBV4-3 and TRBJ2-4, with D perhaps matching TRBD1 (7 bases). There are 20 residues in the CDR3. Germline V gene lookup returns CDR1 LGHNA and CDR2 YSLEER. Deletions cut 0 bases from V and 0 bases from J, with 21 bases between. The CDR3 DNA follows: TGCGCCAGCAGCCAAGAAGGAGGGGACAGATGGATGCTAGCCAAAAACATTCAGTACTTC. Protein product: CASSQEGGDRWMLAKNIQYF.

This clonotype was counted at least ten times. J is TRBJ2-3 and V is TRBV9; 7 bases agree with TRBD2. CDR3 length: 14 residues. Germline V lookup: CDR1 SGDLS, CDR2 YYNGEE. The V segment lost 4 bases and the J segment 6 bases; nucleotides outside the gene matches: 8. In DNA form, the CDR3 reads TGTGCCAGCAGCCCCAAAGCGGGGCCCGATACGCAGTATTTT. It translates to CASSPKAGPDTQYF.

This clonotype was counted many times. This CDR3 is CAARGGQGAYEQYF. CDR3 in DNA: TGTGCCGCGAGAGGTGGGCAGGGAGCCTACGAGCAGTACTTC. This chain connects TRBV2 to TRBJ2-7; D might be TRBD1 or TRBD2, each matching 5 bases. CDR3 length: 14 amino acids. V lost 11 bases to trimming and J lost 2 bases, with 19 bases between them. Germline CDR1 and CDR2: SNHLY and FYNNEI. Based on the CDR3 plus reference TRBV2 and TRBJ2-7, the full variable domain is EPEVTQTPSHQVTQMGQEVILRCVPISNHLYFYWYRQILGQKVEFLVSFYNNEISEKSEIFDDQFSVERPDGSNFTLKIRSTKLEDSAMYFCAARGGQGAYEQYFGPGTRLTVT.

The table lists this clonotype with a few counts. The chain carries TRBV20-1 and TRBJ1-2, with D unclear. CDR1 is DFQATT, CDR2 SNEGSKA, per germline (reference sequence). V was shortened by 4 bases and J by 0 bases, with 6 bases between the two germline ends. This CDR3 contains 12 residues. CDR3 sequence reads: CSATEANYGYTF. The CDR3 DNA sequence: TGCAGTGCTACAGAAGCTAACTATGGCTACACCTTC.

The rearrangement links TRBV30 to TRBJ2-1, with D possibly being TRBD2 (6 bases). Germline V gives CDR1 GTSNPN, CDR2 SVGIG (reference sequence). The CDR3 loop spans 15 amino acids. Trimming shortened V by 5 bases and J by 5 bases, and 19 bases separated the two germline ends. The CDR3 sequence: CAWDARGKSDNEQFF. CDR3 nucleotide sequence: TGTGCCTGGGACGCACGGGGGAAATCGGACAATGAGCAGTTCTTC.

V is TRBV7-8 and J is TRBJ1-1; TRBD1 matches 7 bases. V was clipped by 1 base and J by 0 bases; unmatched bases: 2. Germline lookup yields CDR1 SGHVS and CDR2 FQNEAQ. The CDR3 is made up of 15 amino acids. CDR3 sequence reads: CASSLETGMNTEAFF. The CDR3 DNA is TGTGCCAGCAGCTTAGAGACAGGGATGAACACTGAAGCTTTCTTT.

The V and J genes are TRBV5-6 and TRBJ2-7; 7 nucleotides agree with TRBD2. Germline V gene data show CDR1 as SGHDT and CDR2 as YYEEEE. The CDR3 totals 13 residues. The ends lost 5 bases at V and 6 bases at J; junction bases unmatched: 8. CDR3 loop: CASSELREAEQYF. CDR3 coding DNA: TGTGCCAGCAGTGAGCTCCGGGAGGCCGAGCAGTACTTC.

This clonotype came up many times. The J gene is TRBJ2-7, the V gene TRBV20-1; either TRBD1 or TRBD2 may fit D (5 bases each). The CDR3 is 14 residues long. Trimming stripped 8 bases from V and 3 bases from J, with 20 bases between. Germline lookup yields CDR1 DFQATT and CDR2 SNEGSKA (reference sequence). CDR3 region: CSLRREQAVYEQYF. CDR3 bases: TGCAGTCTGAGACGGGAACAGGCTGTCTACGAGCAGTACTTC.

This clonotype appeared many times. The chain joins TRBV30 to TRBJ2-3; the D gene is possibly TRBD2 (5 bases). Trimming took 3 bases from V and 0 from J, leaving 7 bases between them. This CDR3 region has 13 residues. Germline V gene data show CDR1 as GTSNPN and CDR2 as SVGIG (reference sequence). CDR3 DNA sequence: TGTGCCTGGAGACTAGGTAGCACAGATACGCAGTATTTT. Protein sequence: CAWRLGSTDTQYF.

This clonotype appeared many times. The rearrangement links TRBV7-9 to TRBJ1-2; weak D call: TRBD1 (5 bases). Germline lookup yields CDR1 SEHNR and CDR2 FQNEAQ (reference sequence). The V end was cut by 1 base, the J end by 3 bases, with 9 bases between. The CDR3 totals 14 residues. This CDR3 is CASSLDGGDYGYTF. CDR3 nucleotide sequence: TGTGCCAGCAGCTTAGACGGGGGTGACTATGGCTACACCTTC.